This TCR beta chain was sequenced in a study of shared clonotypes between healthy human individuals. About the study: The composition of the donors was a couple of women and a few men aged 18 to 49.

Generated by immunoSEQ multiplex PCR, the TCRdb table keeps only in-frame clones and is missing some. The sample contains about 380,000 clones, approximately 97% of which appear only once. The donors were adults (healthy and HIV-negative) with no recent acute infections or vaccinations. What was sequenced was memory CD8+ T cells sorted from blood. Subset described: CD45RO+ cells pooled with CCR7-negative TemRA cells. The receptor's source is a man aged 30 to 39 in good health.

CDR3: CASGTPPGTQYF. The CDR3 nucleotides read TGTGCCAGCGGGACACCCCCAGGGACCCAGTACTTC. The J gene is TRBJ2-5, the V gene TRBV10-3; D may correspond to TRBD1 or TRBD2 (6 bases each). Trimming cost V 10 bases and J 7 bases, with 16 bases left between them. The CDR3 length is 12 residues. Germline CDR1 ENHRY, CDR2 SYGVKD.